These 6 T cell receptor beta chains originate from one sample sequenced in a study of shared clonotypes between healthy human individuals. Some clones are missing from TCRdb's copy, which holds only in-frame ones; the method was immunoSEQ multiplex PCR. The sample contains about 1.1 million clones, approximately 80% of which appear only once. Specimen: memory CD4+ T cells from PBMCs. Subset here: CD45RA-negative fraction. These receptors were collected from a man aged 18 to 29 in good health. Some clones in this sample may be carry-over from other donors' samples.

The V call is TRBV5-1, the J call TRBJ2-2; D might be TRBD1 (5 bases). V was clipped by 4 bases and J by 1 base, with 14 bases between them. Germline V gene sequence: CDR1 SGHRS, CDR2 YFSETQ. This CDR3 contains 16 residues. The CDR3 DNA is TGCGCCAGCAGCAGGCAGGGTACAGTGAACACCGGGGAGCTGTTTTTT. This gives the protein CASSRQGTVNTGELFF.

The V gene is TRBV28, the J gene TRBJ1-2; the D gene is possibly TRBD1 (5 bases). The CDR3 extends over 13 amino acids. Germline CDR1 is MDHEN and CDR2 is SYDVKM. V lost 9 bases and J lost 4, with 15 bases in between. The CDR3 loop is CASLLRDAYGYTF. The CDR3 bases are TGTGCCAGTCTACTCCGGGACGCCTATGGCTACACCTTC.

This chain links TRBV7-9 with TRBJ2-5; perhaps TRBD1 as D (5 bases). This CDR3 has 14 residues. Per germline, CDR1 SEHNR and CDR2 FQNEAQ (reference sequence). Trimming shortened V by 2 bases and J by 1 base, and 8 bases separated the two germline ends. The CDR3 is CASSLLQGQETQYF. CDR3 coding DNA: TGTGCCAGCAGCTTACTCCAGGGCCAAGAGACCCAGTACTTC.

The rearrangement joins TRBV28 to TRBJ2-3; 10 nucleotides agree with TRBD2. The CDR3 extends over 18 amino acids. The V and J ends lost 5 bases and 6 bases, in that order; junction bases with no gene match: 17. Germline V gene lookup returns CDR1 MDHEN and CDR2 SYDVKM. Here the CDR3 DNA reads TGTGCCAGCAGTCGGGGGGCTAGCGGGAGAGATACGAGGGATACGCAGTATTTT. It encodes CASSRGASGRDTRDTQYF. Based on the CDR3 plus reference TRBV28 and TRBJ2-3, the full variable domain is DVKVTQSSRYLVKRTGEKVFLECVQDMDHENMFWYRQDPGLGLRLIYFSYDVKMKEKGDIPEGYSVSREKKERFSLILESASTNQTSMYLCASSRGASGRDTRDTQYFGPGTRLTVL.

The rearrangement links TRBV6-6 to TRBJ2-7; 9 bases line up with TRBD1. The length of the CDR3 is 16 residues. The germline CDR1 and CDR2 sequences are MNHNY and SVGAGI (reference sequence). Trimming cost V 2 bases and J 6 bases; bases outside gene matches: 11. The CDR3 DNA is TGTGCCAGCAGTTACCCAGGACAGGGGAGGTATGGCGAGCAGTACTTC. Translating gives CASSYPGQGRYGEQYF.

The chain links TRBV10-3 to TRBJ2-7; D possibly corresponds to TRBD1 (6 bases). The V end was cut by 6 bases, the J end by 3 bases, with 9 bases between. The CDR3 has 12 amino acids. Looked up from germline, CDR1 is ENHRY and CDR2 is SYGVKD. Here the CDR3 reads CAISQQGYEQYF. The DNA of the CDR3 is TGTGCCATCAGCCAACAGGGCTACGAGCAGTACTTC.